The T cell receptor (beta chain) under discussion was sequenced for a study of low-dose radiotherapy and immunotherapy resistance in tumors. Study in general: Across 26 weeks, 13 Gy in total went to Cohort 2, delivered as 1 Gy per fraction every two weeks.

There are many counts of this clonotype. Both TCRalpha and TCRbeta chains were reverse transcribed with V-gene-specific primers. Using a constant-region primer together with a V-primer adapter, TCRs were subjected to 15 to 20 PCR cycles of amplification. TCRdb analysed the reads with MiXCR anew, one entry per CDR3 protein. Here the sample spans under 95,000 distinct CDR3 sequences, roughly a sixth being singletons. The CDR3 extends over 15 amino acids. Trimming left V 2 bases short and J 4 bases short, with 17 bases between. The germline V gene has CDR1 GTSNPN and CDR2 SVGIG (reference sequence). The time point denotes: before trial treatment.

The chain has TRBV30 and TRBJ1-2; a weak D match, TRBD1 (5 bases). The sequencing used PBMCs, collected before treatment. This clonotype originated in a male donor with prostate cancer. CDR3 coding DNA: TGTGCCTGGAGTCAGTACGGGGGAGTGGGCTATGGCTACACCTTC. It specifies CAWSQYGGVGYGYTF. Variable domain in full (rest from reference TRBV30 and TRBJ1-2): SQTIHQWPATLVQPVGSPLSLECTVEGTSNPNLYWYRQAAGRGLQLLFYSVGIGQISSEVPQNLSASRPQDRQFILSSKKLLLSDSGFYLCAWSQYGGVGYGYTFGSGTRLTVV.